This T cell receptor (beta chain) was profiled in a study of shared clonotypes between healthy human individuals. The CDR3 sequence is 15 residues long. V dropped 4 bases and J dropped 0; count of bases not matched to a gene: 6. The germline V gene has CDR1 GTSNPN and CDR2 SVGIG (reference sequence). Terminally differentiated effector memory CD45RA+ cells were excluded by CCR7 positive selection of CD45RO-negative cells. The protocol was immunoSEQ multiplex PCR, while the TCRdb copy is restricted to in-frame clones and leaves out a portion. The repertoire holds some 2 million clones, with around 96% as singletons.

Material: naive CD8+ T cells sorted from blood. This chain joins TRBV30 and TRBJ1-3; 7 bases are shared with TRBD1. The receptor was derived from a man younger than 30 in good health. The CDR3 DNA follows: TGTGCCTGGACCGGGACAGCTTACTCTGGAAACACCATATATTTT. This codes for CAWTGTAYSGNTIYF.